This TCR beta chain was obtained from a study of blood T cell repertoires in COVID-19. The CDR3 has 14 residues. Germline V gene sequence: CDR1 MNHEY, CDR2 SVGAGI. The J segment lost 5 bases and the V segment lost 8 bases, leaving 7 bases of the junction unmatched. Sequenced by immunoSEQ multiplex PCR; TCRdb stores in-frame clones only, minus some. Counted here are about 160,000 clones, roughly 91% occurring once; the ten biggest clones make up roughly 4.8%. The chain combines TRBV6-5 with TRBJ1-2; TRBD1 matches 11 bases. The sequenced material came from peripheral blood. The receptor was derived from a woman aged 50 to 65 with acute or convalescent COVID-19. The CDR3 nucleotides read TGTGCCAGCGGGGGGGACAGGGGGTTTTATGGCTACACCTTC. As protein: CASGGDRGFYGYTF.